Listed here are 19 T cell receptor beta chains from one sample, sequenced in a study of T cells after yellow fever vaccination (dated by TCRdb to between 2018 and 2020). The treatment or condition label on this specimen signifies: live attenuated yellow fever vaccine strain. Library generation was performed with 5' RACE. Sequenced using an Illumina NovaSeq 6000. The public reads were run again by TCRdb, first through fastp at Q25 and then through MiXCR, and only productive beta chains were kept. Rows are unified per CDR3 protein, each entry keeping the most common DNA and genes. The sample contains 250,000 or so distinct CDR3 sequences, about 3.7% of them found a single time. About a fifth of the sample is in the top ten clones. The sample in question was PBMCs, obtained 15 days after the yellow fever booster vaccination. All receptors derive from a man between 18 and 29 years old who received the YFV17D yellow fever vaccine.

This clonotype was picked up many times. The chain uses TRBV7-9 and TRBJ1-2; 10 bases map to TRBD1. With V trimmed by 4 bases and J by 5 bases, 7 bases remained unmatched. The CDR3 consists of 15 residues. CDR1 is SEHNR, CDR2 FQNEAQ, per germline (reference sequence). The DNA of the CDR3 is TGTGCCAGCAGCTCGTTTGGACAGGGGGAATATGGCTACACCTTC. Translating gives CASSSFGQGEYGYTF.

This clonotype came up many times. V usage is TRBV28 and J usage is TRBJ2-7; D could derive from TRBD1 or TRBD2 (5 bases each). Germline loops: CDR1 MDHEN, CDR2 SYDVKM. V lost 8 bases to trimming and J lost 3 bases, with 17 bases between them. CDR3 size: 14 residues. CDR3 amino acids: CASFTTARGYEQYF. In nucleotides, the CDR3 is TGTGCCAGCTTCACGACGGCGAGGGGCTACGAGCAGTACTTC.

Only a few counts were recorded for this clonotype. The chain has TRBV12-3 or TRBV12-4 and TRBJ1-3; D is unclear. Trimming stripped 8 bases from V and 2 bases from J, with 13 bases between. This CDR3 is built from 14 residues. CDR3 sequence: CASSRGQTGNTIYF. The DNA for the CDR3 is TGTGCCAGCTCCCGTGGGCAGACTGGAAACACCATATATTTT.

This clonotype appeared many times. The CDR3 here is CASSQTQDTQYF. In nucleotides, the CDR3 is TGCGCCAGCAGCCAAACCCAGGATACGCAGTATTTT. This sequence joins TRBV4-3 and TRBJ2-3; D not resolved. Trimming shortened V by 2 bases and J by 6 bases, and 6 bases separated the two germline ends. In germline, CDR1 is LGHNA, CDR2 YSLEER. CDR3 length: 12 amino acids.

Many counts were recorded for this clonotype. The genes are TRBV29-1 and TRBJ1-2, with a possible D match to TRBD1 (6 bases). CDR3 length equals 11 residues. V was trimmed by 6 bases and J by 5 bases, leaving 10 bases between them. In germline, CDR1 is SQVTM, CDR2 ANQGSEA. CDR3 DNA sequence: TGCAGCGTGATTACAGGGTATGGCTACACCTTC. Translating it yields CSVITGYGYTF. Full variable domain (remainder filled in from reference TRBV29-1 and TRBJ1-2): SAVISQKPSRDICQRGTSLTIQCQVDSQVTMMFWYRQQPGQSLTLIATANQGSEATYESGFVIDKFPISRPNLTFSTLTVSNMSPEDSSIYLCSVITGYGYTFGSGTRLTVV.

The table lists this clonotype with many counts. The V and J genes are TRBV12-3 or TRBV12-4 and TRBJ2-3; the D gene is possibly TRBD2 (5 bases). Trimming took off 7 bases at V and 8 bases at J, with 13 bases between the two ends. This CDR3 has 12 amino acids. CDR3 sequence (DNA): TGTGCCAGCACGAGTTTTGGGAGTACGCAGTATTTT. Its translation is CASTSFGSTQYF.

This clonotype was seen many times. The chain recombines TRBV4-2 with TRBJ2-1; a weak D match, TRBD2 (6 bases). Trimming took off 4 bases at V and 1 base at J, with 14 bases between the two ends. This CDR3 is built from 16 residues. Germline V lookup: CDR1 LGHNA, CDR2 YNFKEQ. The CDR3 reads CASSRRGGSSYNEQFF. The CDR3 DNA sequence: TGTGCCAGCAGCCGCCGAGGAGGGTCGTCCTACAATGAGCAGTTCTTC.

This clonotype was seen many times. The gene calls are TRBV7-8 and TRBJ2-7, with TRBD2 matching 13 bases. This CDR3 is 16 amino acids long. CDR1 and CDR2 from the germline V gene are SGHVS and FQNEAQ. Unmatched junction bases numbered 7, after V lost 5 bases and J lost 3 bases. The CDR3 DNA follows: TGTGCCAGCAGCCATGGGACTAGCGGGGTCCTCTACGAGCAGTACTTC. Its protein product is CASSHGTSGVLYEQYF.

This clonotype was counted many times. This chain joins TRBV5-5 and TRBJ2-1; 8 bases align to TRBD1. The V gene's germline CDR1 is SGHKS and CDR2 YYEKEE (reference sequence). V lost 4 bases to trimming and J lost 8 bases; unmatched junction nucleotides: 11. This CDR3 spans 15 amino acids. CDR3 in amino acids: CASSLTSDRGYEQFF. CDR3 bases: TGTGCCAGCAGCCTTACCTCTGACAGGGGTTATGAGCAGTTCTTC.

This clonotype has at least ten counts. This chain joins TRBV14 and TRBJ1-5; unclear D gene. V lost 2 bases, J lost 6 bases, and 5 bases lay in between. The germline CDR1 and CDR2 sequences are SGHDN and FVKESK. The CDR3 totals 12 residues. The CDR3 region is CASSQHGQPQHF. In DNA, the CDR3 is TGTGCCAGCAGCCAACATGGTCAGCCCCAGCATTTT. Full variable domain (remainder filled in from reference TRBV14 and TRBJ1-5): EAGVTQFPSHSVIEKGQTVTLRCDPISGHDNLYWYRRVMGKEIKFLLHFVKESKQDESGMPNNRFLAERTGGTYSTLKVQPAELEDSGVYFCASSQHGQPQHFGDGTRLSIL.

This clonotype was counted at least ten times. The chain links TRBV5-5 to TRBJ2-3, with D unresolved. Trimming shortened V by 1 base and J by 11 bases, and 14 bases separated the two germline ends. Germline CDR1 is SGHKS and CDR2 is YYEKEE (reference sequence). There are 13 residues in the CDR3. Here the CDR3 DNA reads TGTGCCAGCAGCTTGCCCCTGGACCAACTGCAGTATTTT. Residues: CASSLPLDQLQYF. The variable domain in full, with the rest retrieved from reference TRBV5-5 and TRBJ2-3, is DAGVTQSPTHLIKTRGQQVTLRCSPISGHKSVSWYQQVLGQGPQFIFQYYEKEERGRGNFPDRFSARQFPNYSSELNVNALLLGDSALYLCASSLPLDQLQYFGPGTRLTVL.

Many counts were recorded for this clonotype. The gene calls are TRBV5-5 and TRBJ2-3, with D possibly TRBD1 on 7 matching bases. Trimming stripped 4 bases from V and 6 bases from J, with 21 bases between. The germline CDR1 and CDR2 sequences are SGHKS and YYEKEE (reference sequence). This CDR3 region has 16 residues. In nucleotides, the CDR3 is TGTGCCAGCAGCCGGGCGGGACGGACAGGTGGGGATACGCAGTATTTT. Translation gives CASSRAGRTGGDTQYF.

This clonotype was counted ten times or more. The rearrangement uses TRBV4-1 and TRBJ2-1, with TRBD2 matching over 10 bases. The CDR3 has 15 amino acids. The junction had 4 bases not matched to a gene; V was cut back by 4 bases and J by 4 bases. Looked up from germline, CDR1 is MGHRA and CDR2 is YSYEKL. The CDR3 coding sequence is TGCGCCAGCAGCCTCCCTAGCGGGGGTTACAATGAGCAGTTCTTC. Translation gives CASSLPSGGYNEQFF.

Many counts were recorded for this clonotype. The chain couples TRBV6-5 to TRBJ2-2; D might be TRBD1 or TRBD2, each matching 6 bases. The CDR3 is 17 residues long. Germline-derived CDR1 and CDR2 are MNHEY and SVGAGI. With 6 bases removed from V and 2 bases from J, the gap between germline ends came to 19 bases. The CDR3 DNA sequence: TGTGCCAGCAGGTTGCAAGGGGGGCGGTCCAACACCGGGGAGCTGTTTTTT. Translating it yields CASRLQGGRSNTGELFF.

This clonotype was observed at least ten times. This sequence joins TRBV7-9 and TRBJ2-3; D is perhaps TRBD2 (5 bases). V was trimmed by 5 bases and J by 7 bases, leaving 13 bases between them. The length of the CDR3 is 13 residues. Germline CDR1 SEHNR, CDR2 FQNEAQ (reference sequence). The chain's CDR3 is CASSPAERYTQYF. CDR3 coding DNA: TGTGCCAGCAGCCCAGCGGAGCGCTATACGCAGTATTTT.

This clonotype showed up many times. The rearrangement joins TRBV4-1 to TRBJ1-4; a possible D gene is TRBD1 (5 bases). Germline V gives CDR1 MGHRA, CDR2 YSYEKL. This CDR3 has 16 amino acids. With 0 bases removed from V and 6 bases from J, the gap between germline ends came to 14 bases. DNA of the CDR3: TGCGCCAGCAGCCAAGACATCACAGGCTTCGATGAAAAACTGTTTTTT. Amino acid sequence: CASSQDITGFDEKLFF.

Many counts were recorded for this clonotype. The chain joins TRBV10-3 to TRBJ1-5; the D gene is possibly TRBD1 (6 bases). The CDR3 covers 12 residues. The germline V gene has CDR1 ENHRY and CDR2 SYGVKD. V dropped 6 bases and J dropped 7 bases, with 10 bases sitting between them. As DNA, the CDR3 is TGTGCCATCAGCGAGGGGGGGCAGCCCCAGCATTTT. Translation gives CAISEGGQPQHF.

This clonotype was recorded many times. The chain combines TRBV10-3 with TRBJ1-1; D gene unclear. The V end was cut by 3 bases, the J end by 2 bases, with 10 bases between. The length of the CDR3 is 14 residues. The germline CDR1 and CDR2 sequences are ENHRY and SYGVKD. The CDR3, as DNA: TGTGCCATCAGTGAACCGACAAGAAACACTGAAGCTTTCTTT. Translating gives CAISEPTRNTEAFF.

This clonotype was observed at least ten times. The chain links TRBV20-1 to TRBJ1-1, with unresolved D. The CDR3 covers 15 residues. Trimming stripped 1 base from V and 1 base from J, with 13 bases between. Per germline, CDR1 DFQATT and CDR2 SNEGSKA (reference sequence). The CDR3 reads CSARAVGQKNTEAFF. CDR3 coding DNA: TGCAGTGCTAGAGCGGTAGGGCAGAAGAACACTGAAGCTTTCTTT.